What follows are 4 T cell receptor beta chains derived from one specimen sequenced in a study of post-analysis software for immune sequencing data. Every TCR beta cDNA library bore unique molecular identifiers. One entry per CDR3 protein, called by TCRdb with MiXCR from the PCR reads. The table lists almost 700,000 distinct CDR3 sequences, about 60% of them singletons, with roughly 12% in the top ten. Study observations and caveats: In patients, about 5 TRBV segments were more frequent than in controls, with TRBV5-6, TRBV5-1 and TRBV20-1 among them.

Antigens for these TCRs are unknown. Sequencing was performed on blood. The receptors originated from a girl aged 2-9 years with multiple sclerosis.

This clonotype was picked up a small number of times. CDR3 sequence: CAISERGGDYGYTF. As DNA, the CDR3 is TGTGCCATCAGTGAGCGTGGGGGTGACTATGGCTACACCTTC. The chain links TRBV10-3 to TRBJ1-2; maybe TRBD1 (5 bases). This CDR3 comprises 14 residues. In germline, CDR1 is ENHRY, CDR2 SYGVKD. V lost 2 bases and J 3 bases, leaving 10 bases between the germline ends.

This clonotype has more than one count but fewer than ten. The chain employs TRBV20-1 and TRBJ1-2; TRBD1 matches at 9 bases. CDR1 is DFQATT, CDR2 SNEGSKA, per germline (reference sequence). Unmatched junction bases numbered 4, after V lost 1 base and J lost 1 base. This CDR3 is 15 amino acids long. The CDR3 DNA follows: TGCAGTGCTAGAGTTCCGGGACAGGGTAACTATGGCTACACCTTC. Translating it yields CSARVPGQGNYGYTF.

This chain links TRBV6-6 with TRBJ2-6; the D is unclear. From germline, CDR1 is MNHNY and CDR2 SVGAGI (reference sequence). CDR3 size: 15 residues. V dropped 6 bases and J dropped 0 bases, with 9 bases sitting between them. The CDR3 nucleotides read TGTGCCAGCAGCTATATCAGCTCTGGGGCCAACGTCCTGACTTTC. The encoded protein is CASSYISSGANVLTF.

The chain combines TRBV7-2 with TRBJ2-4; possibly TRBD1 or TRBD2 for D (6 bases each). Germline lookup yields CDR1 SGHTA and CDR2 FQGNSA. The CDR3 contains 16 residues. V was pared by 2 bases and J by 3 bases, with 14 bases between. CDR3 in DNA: TGTGCCAGCAGCTTAAGCTCGGGGGCTGGCAAAAACATTCAGTACTTC. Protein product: CASSLSSGAGKNIQYF. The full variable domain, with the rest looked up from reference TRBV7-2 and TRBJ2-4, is GAGVSQSPSNKVTEKGKDVELRCDPISGHTALYWYRQSLGQGLEFLIYFQGNSAPDKSGLPSDRFSAERTGGSVSTLTIQRTQQEDSAVYLCASSLSSGAGKNIQYFGAGTRLSVL.